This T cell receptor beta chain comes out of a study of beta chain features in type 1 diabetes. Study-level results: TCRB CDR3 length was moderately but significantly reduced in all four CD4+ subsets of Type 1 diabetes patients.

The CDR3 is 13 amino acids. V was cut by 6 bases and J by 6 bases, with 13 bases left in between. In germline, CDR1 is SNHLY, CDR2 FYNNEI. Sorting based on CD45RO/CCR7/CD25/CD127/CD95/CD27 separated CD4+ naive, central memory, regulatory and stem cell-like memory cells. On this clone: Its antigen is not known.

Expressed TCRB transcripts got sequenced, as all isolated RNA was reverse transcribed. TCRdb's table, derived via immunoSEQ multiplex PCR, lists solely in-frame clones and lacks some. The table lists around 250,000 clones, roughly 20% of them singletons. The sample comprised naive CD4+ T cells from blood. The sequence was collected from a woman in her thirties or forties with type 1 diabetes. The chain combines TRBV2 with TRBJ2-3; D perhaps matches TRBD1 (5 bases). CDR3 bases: TGTGCCAGCAGCGTACAGGTTTGGGATACGCAGTATTTT. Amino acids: CASSVQVWDTQYF. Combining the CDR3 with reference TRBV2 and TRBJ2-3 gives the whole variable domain EPEVTQTPSHQVTQMGQEVILRCVPISNHLYFYWYRQILGQKVEFLVSFYNNEISEKSEIFDDQFSVERPDGSNFTLKIRSTKLEDSAMYFCASSVQVWDTQYFGPGTRLTVL.